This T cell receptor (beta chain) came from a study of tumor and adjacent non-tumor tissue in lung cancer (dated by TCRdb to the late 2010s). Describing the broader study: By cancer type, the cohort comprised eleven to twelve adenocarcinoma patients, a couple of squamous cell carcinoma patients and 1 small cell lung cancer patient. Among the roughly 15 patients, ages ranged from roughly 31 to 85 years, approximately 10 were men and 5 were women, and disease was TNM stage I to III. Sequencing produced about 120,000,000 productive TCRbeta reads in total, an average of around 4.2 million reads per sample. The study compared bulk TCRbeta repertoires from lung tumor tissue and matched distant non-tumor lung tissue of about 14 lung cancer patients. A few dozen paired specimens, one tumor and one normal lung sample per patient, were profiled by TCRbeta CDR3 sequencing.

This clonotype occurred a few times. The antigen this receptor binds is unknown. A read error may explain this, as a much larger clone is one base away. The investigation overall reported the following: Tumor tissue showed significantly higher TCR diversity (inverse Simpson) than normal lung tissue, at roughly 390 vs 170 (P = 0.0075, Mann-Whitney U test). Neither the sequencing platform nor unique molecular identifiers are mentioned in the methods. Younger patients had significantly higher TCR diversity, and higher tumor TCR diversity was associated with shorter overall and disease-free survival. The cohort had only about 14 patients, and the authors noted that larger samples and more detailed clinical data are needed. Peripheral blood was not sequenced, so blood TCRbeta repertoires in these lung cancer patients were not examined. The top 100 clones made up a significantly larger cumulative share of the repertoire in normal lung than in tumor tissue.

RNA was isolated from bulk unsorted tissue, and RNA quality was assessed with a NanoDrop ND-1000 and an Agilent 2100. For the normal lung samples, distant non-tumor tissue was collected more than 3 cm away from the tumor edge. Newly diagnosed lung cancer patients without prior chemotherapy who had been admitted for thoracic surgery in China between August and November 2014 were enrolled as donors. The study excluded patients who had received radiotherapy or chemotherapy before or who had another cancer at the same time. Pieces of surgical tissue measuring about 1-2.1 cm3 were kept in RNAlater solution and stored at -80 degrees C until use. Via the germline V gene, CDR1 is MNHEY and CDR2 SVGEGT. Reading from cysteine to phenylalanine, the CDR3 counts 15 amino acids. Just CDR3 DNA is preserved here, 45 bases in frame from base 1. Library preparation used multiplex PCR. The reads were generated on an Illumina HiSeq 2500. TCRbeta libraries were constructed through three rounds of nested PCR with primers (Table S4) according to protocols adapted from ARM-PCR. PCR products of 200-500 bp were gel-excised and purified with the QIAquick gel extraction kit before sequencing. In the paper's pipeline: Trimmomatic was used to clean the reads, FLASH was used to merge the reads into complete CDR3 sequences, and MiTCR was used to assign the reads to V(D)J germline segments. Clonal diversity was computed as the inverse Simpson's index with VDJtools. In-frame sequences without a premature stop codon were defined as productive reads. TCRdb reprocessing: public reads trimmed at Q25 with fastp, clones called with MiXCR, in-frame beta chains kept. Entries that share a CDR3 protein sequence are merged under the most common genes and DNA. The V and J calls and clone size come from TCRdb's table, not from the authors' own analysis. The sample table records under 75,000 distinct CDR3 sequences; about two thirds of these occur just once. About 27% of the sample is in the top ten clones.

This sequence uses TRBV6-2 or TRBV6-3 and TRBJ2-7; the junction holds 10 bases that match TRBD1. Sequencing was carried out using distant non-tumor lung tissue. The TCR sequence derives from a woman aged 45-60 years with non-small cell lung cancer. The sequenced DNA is TGTACCAGCAGAATCTCTCGGACAGGGGGCTACGAGCAGTACTTC. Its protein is CTSRISRTGGYEQYF.